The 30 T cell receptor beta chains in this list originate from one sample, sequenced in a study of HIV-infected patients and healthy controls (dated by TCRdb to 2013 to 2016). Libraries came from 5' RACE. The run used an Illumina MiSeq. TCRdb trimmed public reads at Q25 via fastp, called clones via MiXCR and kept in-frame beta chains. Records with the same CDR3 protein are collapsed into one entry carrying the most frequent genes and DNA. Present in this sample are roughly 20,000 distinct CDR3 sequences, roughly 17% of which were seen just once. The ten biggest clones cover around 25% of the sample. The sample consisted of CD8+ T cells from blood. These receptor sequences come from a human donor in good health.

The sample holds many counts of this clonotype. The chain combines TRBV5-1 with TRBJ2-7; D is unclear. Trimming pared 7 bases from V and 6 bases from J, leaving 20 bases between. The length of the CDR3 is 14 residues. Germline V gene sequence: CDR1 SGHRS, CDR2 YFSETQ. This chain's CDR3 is CASHTGSIGTEQYF. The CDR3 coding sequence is TGCGCCAGCCATACGGGTAGCATAGGTACCGAGCAGTACTTC.

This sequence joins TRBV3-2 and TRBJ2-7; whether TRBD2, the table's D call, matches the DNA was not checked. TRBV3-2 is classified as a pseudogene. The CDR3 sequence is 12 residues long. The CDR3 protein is CASSQPSEEQYF. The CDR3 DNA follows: TGTGCCAGCAGCCAACCCTCGGAAGAGCAGTACTTC.

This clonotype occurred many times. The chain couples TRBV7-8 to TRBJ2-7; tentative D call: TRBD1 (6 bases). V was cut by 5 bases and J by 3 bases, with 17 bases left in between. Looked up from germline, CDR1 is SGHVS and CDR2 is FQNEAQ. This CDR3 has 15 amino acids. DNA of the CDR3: TGTGCCAGCAGCCATGGTCCGGGGACACACTACGAGCAGTACTTC. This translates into CASSHGPGTHYEQYF.

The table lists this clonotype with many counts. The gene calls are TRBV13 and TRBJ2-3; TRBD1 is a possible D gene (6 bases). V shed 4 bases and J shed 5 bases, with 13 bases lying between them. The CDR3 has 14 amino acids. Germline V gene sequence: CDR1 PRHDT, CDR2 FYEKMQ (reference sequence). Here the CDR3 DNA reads TGTGCCAGCAGCTCGCAGGGGCTGGGAGATACGCAGTATTTT. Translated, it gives CASSSQGLGDTQYF.

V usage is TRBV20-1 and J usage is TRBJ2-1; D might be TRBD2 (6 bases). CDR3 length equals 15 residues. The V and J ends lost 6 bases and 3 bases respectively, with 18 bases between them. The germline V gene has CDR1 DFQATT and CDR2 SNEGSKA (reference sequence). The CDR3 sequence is CSARTSRTDYNEQFF. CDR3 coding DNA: TGCAGTGCGAGAACTAGCCGCACTGACTACAATGAGCAGTTCTTC.

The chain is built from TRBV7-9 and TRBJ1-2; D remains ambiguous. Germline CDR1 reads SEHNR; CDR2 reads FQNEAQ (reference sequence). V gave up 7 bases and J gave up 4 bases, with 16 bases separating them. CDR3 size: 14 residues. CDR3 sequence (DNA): TGTGCCAGCAACCCCCTCACACCCTCCTATGGCTACACCTTC. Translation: CASNPLTPSYGYTF.

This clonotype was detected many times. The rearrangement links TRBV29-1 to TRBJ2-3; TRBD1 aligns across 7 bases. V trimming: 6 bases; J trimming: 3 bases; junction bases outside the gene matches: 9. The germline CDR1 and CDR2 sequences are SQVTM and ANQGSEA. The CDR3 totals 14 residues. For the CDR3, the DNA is TGCAGCGTGGAGACAGGGCCCATGACAGATACGCAGTATTTT. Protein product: CSVETGPMTDTQYF.

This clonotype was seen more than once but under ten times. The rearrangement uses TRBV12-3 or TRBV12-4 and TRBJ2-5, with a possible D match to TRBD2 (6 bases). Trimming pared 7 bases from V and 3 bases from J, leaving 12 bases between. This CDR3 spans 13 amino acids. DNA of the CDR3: TGTGCCAGCAACCTGGGGGAGGAAGAGACCCAGTACTTC. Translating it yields CASNLGEEETQYF.

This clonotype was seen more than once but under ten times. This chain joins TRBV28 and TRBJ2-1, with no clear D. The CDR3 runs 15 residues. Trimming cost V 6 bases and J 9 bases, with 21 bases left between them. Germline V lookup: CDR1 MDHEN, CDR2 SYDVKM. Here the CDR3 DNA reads TGTGCCAGCAGACCCGCGGAACCCACAAACCCTGAGCAGTTCTTC. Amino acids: CASRPAEPTNPEQFF.

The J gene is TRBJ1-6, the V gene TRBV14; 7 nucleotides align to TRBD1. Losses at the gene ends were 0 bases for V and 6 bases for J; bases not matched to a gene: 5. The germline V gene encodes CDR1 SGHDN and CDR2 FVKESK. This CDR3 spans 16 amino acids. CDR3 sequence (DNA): TGTGCCAGCAGCCAAGAGGAGGGGGCGATTAATTCACCCCTCCACTTT. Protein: CASSQEEGAINSPLHF. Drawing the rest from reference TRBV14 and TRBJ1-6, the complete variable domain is EAGVTQFPSHSVIEKGQTVTLRCDPISGHDNLYWYRRVMGKEIKFLLHFVKESKQDESGMPNNRFLAERTGGTYSTLKVQPAELEDSGVYFCASSQEEGAINSPLHFGNGTRLTVT.

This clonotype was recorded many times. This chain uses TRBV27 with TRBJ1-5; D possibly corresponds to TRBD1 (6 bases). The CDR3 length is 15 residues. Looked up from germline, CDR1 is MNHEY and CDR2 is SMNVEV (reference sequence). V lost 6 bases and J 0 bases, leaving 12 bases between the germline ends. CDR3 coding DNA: TGTGCCAGCAGACCAGGGGACTATAGCAATCAGCCCCAGCATTTT. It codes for CASRPGDYSNQPQHF.

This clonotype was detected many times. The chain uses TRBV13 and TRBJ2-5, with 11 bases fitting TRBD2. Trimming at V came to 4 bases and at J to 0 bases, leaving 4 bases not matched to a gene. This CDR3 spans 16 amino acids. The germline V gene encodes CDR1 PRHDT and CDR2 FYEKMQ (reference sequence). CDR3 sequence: CASSSGTSGNQETQYF. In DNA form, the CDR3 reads TGTGCCAGCAGCTCGGGGACTAGCGGTAACCAAGAGACCCAGTACTTC.

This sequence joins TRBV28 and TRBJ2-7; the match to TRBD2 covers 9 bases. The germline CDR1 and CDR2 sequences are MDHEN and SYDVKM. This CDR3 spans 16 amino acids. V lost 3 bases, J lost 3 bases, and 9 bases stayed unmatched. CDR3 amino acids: CASSFSVRGGVYEQYF. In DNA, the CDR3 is TGTGCCAGCAGTTTCTCGGTGCGGGGGGGCGTCTACGAGCAGTACTTC.

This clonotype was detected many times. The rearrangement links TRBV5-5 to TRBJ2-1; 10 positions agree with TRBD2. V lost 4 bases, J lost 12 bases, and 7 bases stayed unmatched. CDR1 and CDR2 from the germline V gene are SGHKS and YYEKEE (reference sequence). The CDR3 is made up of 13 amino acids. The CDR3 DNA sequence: TGTGCCAGCAGCATGGGACTAGCGTCGTGGCAGTTCTTC. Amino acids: CASSMGLASWQFF. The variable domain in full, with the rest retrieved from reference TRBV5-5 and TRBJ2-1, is DAGVTQSPTHLIKTRGQQVTLRCSPISGHKSVSWYQQVLGQGPQFIFQYYEKEERGRGNFPDRFSARQFPNYSSELNVNALLLGDSALYLCASSMGLASWQFFGPGTRLTVL.

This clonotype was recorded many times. The CDR3 DNA follows: TGTGCCATCAGCGCTACAGGGGAACCCACAGATACGCAGTATTTT. It translates to CAISATGEPTDTQYF. V gene TRBV10-3 combines with J gene TRBJ2-3; TRBD1 matches 7 bases. The germline gives CDR1 ENHRY, CDR2 SYGVKD. The CDR3 is 15 residues long. Unmatched junction bases numbered 8, after V lost 6 bases and J lost 2 bases.

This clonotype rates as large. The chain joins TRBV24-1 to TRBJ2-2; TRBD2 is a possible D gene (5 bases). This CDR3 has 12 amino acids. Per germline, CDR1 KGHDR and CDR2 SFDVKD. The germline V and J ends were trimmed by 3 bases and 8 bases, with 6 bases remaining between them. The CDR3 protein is CATSDGGGELFF. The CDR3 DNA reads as TGTGCCACCAGTGATGGAGGAGGGGAGCTGTTTTTT.

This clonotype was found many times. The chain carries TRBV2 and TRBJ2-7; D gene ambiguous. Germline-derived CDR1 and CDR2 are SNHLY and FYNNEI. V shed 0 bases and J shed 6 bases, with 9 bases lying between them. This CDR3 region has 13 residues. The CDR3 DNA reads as TGTGCCAGCAGTGAAGCAGCAGTCCCCGAGCAGTACTTC. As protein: CASSEAAVPEQYF.

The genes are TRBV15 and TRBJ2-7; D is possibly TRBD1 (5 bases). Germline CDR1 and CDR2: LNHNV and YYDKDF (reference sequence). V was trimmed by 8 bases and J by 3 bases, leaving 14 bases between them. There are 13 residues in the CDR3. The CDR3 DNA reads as TGTGCCACCCGAGAAGGGGAAAACTACGAGCAGTACTTC. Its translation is CATREGENYEQYF. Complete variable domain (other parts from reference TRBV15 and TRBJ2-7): DAMVIQNPRYQVTQFGKPVTLSCSQTLNHNVMYWYQQKSSQAPKLLFHYYDKDFNNEADTPDNFQSRRPNTSFCFLDIRSPGLGDTAMYLCATREGENYEQYFGPGTRLTVT.

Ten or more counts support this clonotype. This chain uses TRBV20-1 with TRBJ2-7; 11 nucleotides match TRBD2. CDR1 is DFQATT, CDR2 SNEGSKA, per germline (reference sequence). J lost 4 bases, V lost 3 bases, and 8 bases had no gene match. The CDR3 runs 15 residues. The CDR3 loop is CSASKASGGSYEQYF. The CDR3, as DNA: TGCAGTGCTAGTAAGGCTAGCGGGGGGTCTTACGAGCAGTACTTC.

The CDR3 coding sequence is TGCAGTGCTTTTCGGGGGGATTTGGGTGGTACGCAGTATTTT. This encodes CSAFRGDLGGTQYF. V usage is TRBV20-1 and J usage is TRBJ2-3; the match to TRBD2 covers 7 bases. V shed 5 bases and J 8 bases; nucleotides not matched to a gene: 13. CDR3 length equals 14 residues. Per the germline V gene, CDR1 is DFQATT and CDR2 is SNEGSKA (reference sequence).

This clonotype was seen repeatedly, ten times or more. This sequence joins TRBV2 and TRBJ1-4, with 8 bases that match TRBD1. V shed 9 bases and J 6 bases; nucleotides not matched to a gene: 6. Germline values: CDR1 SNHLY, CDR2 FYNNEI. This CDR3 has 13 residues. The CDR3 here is CASDDRGDEKLFF. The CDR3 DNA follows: TGTGCCAGTGATGACAGGGGAGATGAAAAACTGTTTTTT.

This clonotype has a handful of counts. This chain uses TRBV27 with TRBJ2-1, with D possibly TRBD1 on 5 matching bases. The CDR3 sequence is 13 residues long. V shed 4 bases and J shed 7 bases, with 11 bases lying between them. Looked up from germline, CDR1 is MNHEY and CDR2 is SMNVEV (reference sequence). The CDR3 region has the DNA TGTGCCAGCAGTTCCCCCTCAGGGAATGAGCAGTTCTTC. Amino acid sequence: CASSSPSGNEQFF.

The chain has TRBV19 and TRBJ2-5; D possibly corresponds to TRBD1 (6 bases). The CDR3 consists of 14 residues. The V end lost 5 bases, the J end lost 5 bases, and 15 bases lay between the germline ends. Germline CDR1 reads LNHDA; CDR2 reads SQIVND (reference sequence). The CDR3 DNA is TGTGCCAGTAGTCATGGACAGAGGAGCGAGACCCAGTACTTC. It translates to CASSHGQRSETQYF.

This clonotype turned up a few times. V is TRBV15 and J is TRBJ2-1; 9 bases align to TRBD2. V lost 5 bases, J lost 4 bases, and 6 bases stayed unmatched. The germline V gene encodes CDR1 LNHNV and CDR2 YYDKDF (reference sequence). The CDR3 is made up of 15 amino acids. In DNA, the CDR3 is TGTGCCACCAGCGTCAGCGGGGGGAATTACAATGAGCAGTTCTTC. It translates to CATSVSGGNYNEQFF. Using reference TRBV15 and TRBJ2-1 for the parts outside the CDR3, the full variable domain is DAMVIQNPRYQVTQFGKPVTLSCSQTLNHNVMYWYQQKSSQAPKLLFHYYDKDFNNEADTPDNFQSRRPNTSFCFLDIRSPGLGDTAMYLCATSVSGGNYNEQFFGPGTRLTVL.

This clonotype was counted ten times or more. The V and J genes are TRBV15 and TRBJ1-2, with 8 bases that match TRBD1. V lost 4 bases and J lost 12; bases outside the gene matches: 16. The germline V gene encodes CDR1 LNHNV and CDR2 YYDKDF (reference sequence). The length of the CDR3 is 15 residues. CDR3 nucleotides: TGTGCCACCAGCAACCTCCGAGGCGGACAGGGATTTGACACCTTC. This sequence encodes CATSNLRGGQGFDTF.

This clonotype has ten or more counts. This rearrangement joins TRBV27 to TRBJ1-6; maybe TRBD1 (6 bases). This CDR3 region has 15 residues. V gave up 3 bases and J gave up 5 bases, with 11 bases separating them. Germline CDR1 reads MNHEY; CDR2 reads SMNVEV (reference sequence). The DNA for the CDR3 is TGTGCCAGCAGTTTGGGGGGCGGCGATAATTCACCCCTCCACTTT. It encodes CASSLGGGDNSPLHF.

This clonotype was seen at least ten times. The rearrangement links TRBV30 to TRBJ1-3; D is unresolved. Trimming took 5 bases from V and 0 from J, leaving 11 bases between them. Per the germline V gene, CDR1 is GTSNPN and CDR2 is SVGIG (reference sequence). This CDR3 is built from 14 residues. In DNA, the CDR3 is TGTGCCTGGGTGCCAGACAACTCTGGAAACACCATATATTTT. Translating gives CAWVPDNSGNTIYF.

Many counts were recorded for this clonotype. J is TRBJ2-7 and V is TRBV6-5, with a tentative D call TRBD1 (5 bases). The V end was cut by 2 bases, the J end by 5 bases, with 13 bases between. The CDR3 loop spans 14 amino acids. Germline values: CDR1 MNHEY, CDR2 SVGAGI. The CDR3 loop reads CASSYNEGADEQYF. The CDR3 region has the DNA TGTGCCAGCAGTTACAATGAAGGGGCGGACGAGCAGTACTTC.

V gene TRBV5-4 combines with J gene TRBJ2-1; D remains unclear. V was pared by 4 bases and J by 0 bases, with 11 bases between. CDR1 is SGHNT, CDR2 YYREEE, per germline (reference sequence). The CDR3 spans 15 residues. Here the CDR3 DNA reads TGTGCCAGCAGCCCAGTACCAAGCTCCTACAATGAGCAGTTCTTC. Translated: CASSPVPSSYNEQFF.

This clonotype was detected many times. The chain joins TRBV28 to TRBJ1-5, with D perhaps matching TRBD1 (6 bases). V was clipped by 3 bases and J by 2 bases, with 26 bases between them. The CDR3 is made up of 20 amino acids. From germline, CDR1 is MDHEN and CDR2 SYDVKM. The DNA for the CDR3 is TGTGCCAGCAGTTTGTCCTTGGAGCAGGGGACGGGTGTAGGCAATCAGCCCCAGCATTTT. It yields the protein CASSLSLEQGTGVGNQPQHF.